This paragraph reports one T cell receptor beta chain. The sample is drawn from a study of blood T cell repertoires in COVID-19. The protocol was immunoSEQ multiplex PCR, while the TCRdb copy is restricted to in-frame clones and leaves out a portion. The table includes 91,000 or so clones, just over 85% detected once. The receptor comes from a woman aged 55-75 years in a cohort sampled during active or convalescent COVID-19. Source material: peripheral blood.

CDR3 protein: CASSEYSGRGDTEAFF. Written as DNA, the CDR3 is TGTGCCAGCAGTGAATATTCTGGCAGGGGGGACACTGAAGCTTTCTTT. The V call is TRBV25-1, the J call TRBJ1-1, with TRBD1 matching 7 bases. The CDR3 extends over 16 amino acids. The V and J ends lost 0 bases and 3 bases, in that order; junction bases with no gene match: 7. Germline CDR1 is MGHDK and CDR2 is SYGVNS.